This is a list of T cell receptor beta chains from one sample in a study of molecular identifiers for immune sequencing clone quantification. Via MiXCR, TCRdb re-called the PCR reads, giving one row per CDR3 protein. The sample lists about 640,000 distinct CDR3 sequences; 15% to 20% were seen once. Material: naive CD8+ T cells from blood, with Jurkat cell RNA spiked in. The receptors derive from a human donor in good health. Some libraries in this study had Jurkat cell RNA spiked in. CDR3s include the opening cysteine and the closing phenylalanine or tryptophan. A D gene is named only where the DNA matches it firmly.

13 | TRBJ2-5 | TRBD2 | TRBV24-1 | CATSWEGEETQYF
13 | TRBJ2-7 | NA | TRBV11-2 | CASSLDSVYGQYF
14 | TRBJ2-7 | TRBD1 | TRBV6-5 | CASSYGDRGYEQYF
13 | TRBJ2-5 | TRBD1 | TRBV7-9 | CASRGQGGETQYF
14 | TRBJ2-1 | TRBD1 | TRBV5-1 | CASSGTGGMDEQFF
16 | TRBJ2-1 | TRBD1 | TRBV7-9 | CASSSGQGVNYNEQFF
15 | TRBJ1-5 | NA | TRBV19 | CASRGMSRAYTPQHF
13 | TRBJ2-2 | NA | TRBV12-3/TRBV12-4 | CASSLALGGELFF
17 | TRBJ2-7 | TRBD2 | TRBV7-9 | CASSSPESGGLTYEQYF
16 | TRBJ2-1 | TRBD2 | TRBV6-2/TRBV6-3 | CASSYLSGGDNGEQFF
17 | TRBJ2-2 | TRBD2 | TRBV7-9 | CVSSQTSGSLNTGELFF
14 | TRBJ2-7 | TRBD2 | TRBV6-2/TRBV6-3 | CASSRLAGEYEQYF
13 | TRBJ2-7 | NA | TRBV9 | CASSPLRDYEQYF
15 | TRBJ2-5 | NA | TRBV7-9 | CASSLGIGGQETQYF
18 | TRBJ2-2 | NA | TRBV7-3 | CASSSTPIARSSTGELFF
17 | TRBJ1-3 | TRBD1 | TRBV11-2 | CASSLAFGTELGNTIYF
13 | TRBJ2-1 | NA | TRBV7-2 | CASLYSNYNEQFF
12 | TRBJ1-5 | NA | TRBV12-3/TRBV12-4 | CASSFEPQPQHF
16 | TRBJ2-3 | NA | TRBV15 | CATSGDTLYLTDTQYF
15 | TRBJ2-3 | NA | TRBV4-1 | CASSPGTVSTDTQYF
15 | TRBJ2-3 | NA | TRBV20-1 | CSARDWVESADTQYF
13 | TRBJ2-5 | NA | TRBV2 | CAILSGSQETQYF
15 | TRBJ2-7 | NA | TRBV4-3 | CASSQDLRGSHEQYF
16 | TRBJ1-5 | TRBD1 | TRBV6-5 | CASSPTGGVSNQPQHF
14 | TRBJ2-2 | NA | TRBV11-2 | CASSEGPPPGELFF
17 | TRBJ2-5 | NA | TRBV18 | CASSPPRQGGGAETQYF
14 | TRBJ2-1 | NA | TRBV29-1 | CSVETSGYYNEQFF
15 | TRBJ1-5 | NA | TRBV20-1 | CSARIGYSGHQPQHF
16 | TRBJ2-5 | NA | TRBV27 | CASSLSARGFGETQYF
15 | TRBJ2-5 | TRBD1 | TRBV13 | CAGSSASTGEETQYF
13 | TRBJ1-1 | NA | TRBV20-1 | CSARDTLNTEAFF
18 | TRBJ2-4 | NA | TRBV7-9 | CASSEYPGTNIAKNIQYF
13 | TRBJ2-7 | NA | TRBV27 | CASSQTGVSEQYF
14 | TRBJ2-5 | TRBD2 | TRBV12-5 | CASGSWGGAETQYF
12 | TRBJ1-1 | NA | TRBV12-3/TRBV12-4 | CASSFGTSEAFF
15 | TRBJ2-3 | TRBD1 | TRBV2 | CASIEGAIPTDTQYF
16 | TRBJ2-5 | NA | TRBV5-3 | CASSFLTGQYQETQYF
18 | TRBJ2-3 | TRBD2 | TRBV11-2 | CASSWTSGGAYITDTQYF
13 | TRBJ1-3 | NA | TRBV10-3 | CAISESLGNTIYF
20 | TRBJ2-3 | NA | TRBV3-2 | CASSQDLGLGLDACADTQYF
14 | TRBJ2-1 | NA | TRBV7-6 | CASSLGVRVDEQFF
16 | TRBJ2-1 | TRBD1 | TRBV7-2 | CASSLTGLNSYNEQFF
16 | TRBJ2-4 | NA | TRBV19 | CASSIRVFSRELIQYF
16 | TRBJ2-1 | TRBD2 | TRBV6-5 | CASSYLASGSYNEQFF
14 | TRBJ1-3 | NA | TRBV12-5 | CASGSGSGANTIYF
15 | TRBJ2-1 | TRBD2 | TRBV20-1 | CSANQLAGGYNEQFF
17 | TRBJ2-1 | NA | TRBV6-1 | CASSDRLVLSSYNEQFF
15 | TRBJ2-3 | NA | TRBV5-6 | CASSLRIGAADTQYF
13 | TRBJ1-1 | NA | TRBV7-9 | CASSSPIGTEAFF
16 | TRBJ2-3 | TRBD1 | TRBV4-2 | CASSQESGGAADTQYF
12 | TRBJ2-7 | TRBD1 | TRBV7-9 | CASSVGQYEQYF
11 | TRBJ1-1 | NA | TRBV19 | CASMKRTEAFF
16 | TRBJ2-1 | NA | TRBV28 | CASSPLGGASYNEQFF
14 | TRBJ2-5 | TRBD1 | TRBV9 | CASSVLGGGETQYF
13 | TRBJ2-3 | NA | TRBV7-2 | CASSRDSTDTQYF
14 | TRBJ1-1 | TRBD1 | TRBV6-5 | CASSYSGTGDEAFF
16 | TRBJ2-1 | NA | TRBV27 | CASRGSKDSYTGEQFF
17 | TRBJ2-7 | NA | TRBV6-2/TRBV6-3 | CASSYSRTAAGVYEQYF
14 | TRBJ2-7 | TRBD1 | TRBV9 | CASSSGTGMHEQYF
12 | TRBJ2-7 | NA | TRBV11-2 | CASSIYGDEQYF